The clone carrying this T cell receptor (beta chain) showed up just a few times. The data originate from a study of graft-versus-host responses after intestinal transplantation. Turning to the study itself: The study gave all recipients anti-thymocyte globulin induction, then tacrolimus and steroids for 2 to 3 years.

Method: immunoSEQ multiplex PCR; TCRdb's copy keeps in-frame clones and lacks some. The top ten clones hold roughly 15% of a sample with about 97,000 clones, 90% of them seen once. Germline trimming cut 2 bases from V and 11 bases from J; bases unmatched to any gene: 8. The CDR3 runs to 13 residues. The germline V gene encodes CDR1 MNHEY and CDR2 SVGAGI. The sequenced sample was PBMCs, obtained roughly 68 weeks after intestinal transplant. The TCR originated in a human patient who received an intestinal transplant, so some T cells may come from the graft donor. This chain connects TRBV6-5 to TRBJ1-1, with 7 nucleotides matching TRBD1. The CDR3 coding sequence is TGTGCCAGCAGTTACCCAGGACAGGATGGGGCTTTCTTT. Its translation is CASSYPGQDGAFF.